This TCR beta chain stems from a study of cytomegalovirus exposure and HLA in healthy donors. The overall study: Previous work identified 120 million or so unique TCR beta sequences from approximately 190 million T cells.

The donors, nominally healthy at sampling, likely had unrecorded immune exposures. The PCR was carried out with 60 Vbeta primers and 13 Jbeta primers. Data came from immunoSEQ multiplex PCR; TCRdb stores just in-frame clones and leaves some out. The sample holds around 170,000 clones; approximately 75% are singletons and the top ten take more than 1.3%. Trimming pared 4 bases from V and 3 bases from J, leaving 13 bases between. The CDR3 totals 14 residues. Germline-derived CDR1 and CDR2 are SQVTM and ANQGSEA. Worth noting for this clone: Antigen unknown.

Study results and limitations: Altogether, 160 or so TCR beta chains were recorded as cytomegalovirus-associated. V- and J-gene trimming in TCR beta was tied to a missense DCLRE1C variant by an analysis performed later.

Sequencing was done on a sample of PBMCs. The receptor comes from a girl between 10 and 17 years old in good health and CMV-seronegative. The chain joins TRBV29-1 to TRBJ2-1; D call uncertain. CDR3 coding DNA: TGCAGCGTTGTAGGCGGTTCCAGCTACAATGAGCAGTTCTTC. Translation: CSVVGGSSYNEQFF.